This TCR beta chain stems from a study of CD8 T cells in ankylosing spondylitis. Study-wide points: Among TCR beta sequences, a motif of under 10 highly homologous variants appeared characteristic of ankylosing spondylitis blood. Disease-linked clones, CD8+, were relatively rare in peripheral blood.

With respect to this clonotype: No antigen is known for it. A read error may account for a junction end that differs from germline.

5'-RACE, quantitative and with molecular barcodes, yielded the TCR beta libraries. TCRdb reprocessed the 5' RACE reads with MiXCR, giving one entry per CDR3 protein. The table shows roughly 140,000 distinct CDR3 sequences, with approximately 44% occurring only once. The CDR3 length is 11 residues. CDR1 and CDR2 (germline): MDHEN, SYDVKM. V and J are TRBV28 and TRBJ2-7; 7 bases line up with TRBD1. The specimen was synovial fluid, either unsorted or a sorted T cell fraction (not recorded which). The receptor was derived from a male donor with ankylosing spondylitis. In DNA form, the CDR3 reads TGTGCCAGCAGTCCACGACAGGGAGTTCACTTC. It specifies CASSPRQGVHF.